The source of this TCR beta chain is a study of post-analysis software for immune sequencing data. The study's findings and limits: Patients carried roughly 5 TRBV segments more frequently than controls did, and TRBV5-6, TRBV5-1 and TRBV20-1 were among them.

Germline CDR1 SQVTM, CDR2 ANQGSEA. This CDR3 is 13 amino acids long. V was trimmed by 7 bases and J by 4 bases, leaving 15 bases between them. As to this clonotype: Its antigen is still unknown.

Tagging with unique molecular identifiers was a feature of the TCR beta cDNA libraries. TCRdb used MiXCR to reprocess the PCR reads, holding one entry per CDR3 protein. The repertoire consists of about 460,000 distinct CDR3 sequences, with nearly 45% occurring once and the leading ten covering about 12%. The receptor was isolated from a girl aged 5 to 17 with multiple sclerosis. The source material was blood. This chain joins TRBV29-1 and TRBJ2-3, with D possibly being TRBD2 (5 bases). CDR3 loop: CSAEGAFADTQYF. The CDR3 bases are TGCAGCGCCGAGGGCGCTTTCGCAGATACGCAGTATTTT.